This is a list of T cell receptor beta chains from one sample in a study of control samples from healthy donors and cancer patients. TCRdb's table, derived via immunoSEQ multiplex PCR, lists solely in-frame clones and lacks some. The sample holds some 150,000 clones, roughly 94% seen once. Input material: PBMCs. These receptors all stem from a man in his sixties with colorectal cancer. CDR3s include the opening cysteine and the closing phenylalanine or tryptophan. Each record gives: D gene, J gene, V gene, CDR3 protein. A D gene is named only where the DNA matches it firmly.

.	TRBJ2-5	TRBV11-2	CASSSWDLRETQYF
.	TRBJ1-2	TRBV9	CASSVVGNDGYTF
.	TRBJ2-7	TRBV5-1	CASSLTTGADYEQYF
.	TRBJ1-5	TRBV19	CASSTGPNQPQHF
.	TRBJ2-2	TRBV5-1	CASSLVVSNTGELFF
.	TRBJ2-3	TRBV7-9	CASSSGGSTDTQYF
.	TRBJ2-2	TRBV7-6	CASSPVNTGELFF
TRBD2	TRBJ2-4	TRBV7-6	CASSLGPSGTPRGIQYF
.	TRBJ2-5	TRBV5-1	CASSLSGDGGQETQYF
.	TRBJ2-3	TRBV30	CAWSVGSSTDTQYF
TRBD1	TRBJ1-1	TRBV4-2	CASSPGGRDTEAFF
.	TRBJ2-7	TRBV19	CASSIGQGSQYF
.	TRBJ1-2	TRBV6-5	CASSYSKGRYYGYTF
.	TRBJ2-7	TRBV6-5	CASTAGQPYEQYF
.	TRBJ2-3	TRBV9	CASSERDRLLGDTQYF
.	TRBJ1-3	TRBV6-6	CASSYPGNGNTIYF
TRBD2	TRBJ2-3	TRBV7-2	CASSLRGLAGAADTQYF
TRBD1	TRBJ2-5	TRBV25-1	CASSEGTGAWETQYF
.	TRBJ1-4	TRBV6-5	CASTSGDLRGEKLFF
.	TRBJ1-3	TRBV10-3	CASRAASSGNTIYF
TRBD1	TRBJ2-7	TRBV10-2	CASTDRGGYEQYF
.	TRBJ2-1	TRBV15	CATSRDNRGIGILF
.	TRBJ1-2	TRBV4-2	CASSQGLQAPSGYTF
.	TRBJ2-1	TRBV5-1	CASSIGQPYNEQFF
TRBD1	TRBJ1-1	TRBV5-1	CASSLGQGENTEAFF
.	TRBJ2-7	TRBV5-6	CASSFRAGWQGNYEQYF
.	TRBJ2-2	TRBV19	CASSINGNTGELFF
TRBD2	TRBJ2-5	TRBV5-1	CASSLGGGLKQETQYF
.	TRBJ1-3	TRBV19	CASSMNGVRSSGNTIYF
TRBD1	TRBJ2-7	TRBV18	CASSRPGTGGSYEQYF
.	TRBJ1-5	TRBV27	CASSLSGGGKHQPQHF
TRBD2	TRBJ2-1	TRBV3-1/TRBV3-2	CASSLGLAGGSYNEQFF
.	TRBJ1-3	TRBV25-1	CASSAPGGRGNTIYF
.	TRBJ2-3	TRBV10-2	CASSAQGGAADTQYF
TRBD1	TRBJ1-1	TRBV7-8	CASSLRTGEGTEAFF
TRBD1	TRBJ2-7	TRBV6-5	CASSRGQASYEQYF
.	TRBJ1-3	TRBV7-2	CASSPGNSGNTIYF
.	TRBJ2-5	TRBV27	CASSFQRGETQYF
.	TRBJ2-3	TRBV2	CASSSGTSTDTQYF
.	TRBJ1-5	TRBV20-1	CSASQQRDQPQHF
TRBD2	TRBJ2-5	TRBV4-1	CASSQEWGSLAGYEETQYF
TRBD2	TRBJ2-3	TRBV9	CASSVGAGGPTDTQYF
TRBD2	TRBJ2-7	TRBV5-4	CASSPGTSGVHEQYF
TRBD1	TRBJ2-3	TRBV5-6	CASSWGQRTDTQYF
.	TRBJ1-4	TRBV7-2	CASSLALGGANEKLFF
TRBD1	TRBJ1-6	TRBV30	CAWTQLAGGNSPLHF
TRBD1	TRBJ2-2	TRBV6-5	CASRDRGDTGELFF
.	TRBJ1-3	TRBV10-3	CAISESQDPGNTIYF
.	TRBJ1-6	TRBV10-2	CASSDQGNSPLHF
.	TRBJ2-7	TRBV6-5	CASSYGRALSYEQYF
.	TRBJ2-2	TRBV18	CASSPPNAANTGELFF
.	TRBJ1-5	TRBV9	CASSPGDRAFNQPQHF